What follows are 32 T cell receptor beta chains derived from one specimen sequenced in a study of cytomegalovirus exposure and HLA in healthy donors. PCR involved 60 Vbeta and 13 Jbeta primers. Clones were sequenced by immunoSEQ multiplex PCR, and TCRdb holds only the in-frame ones, with some missing. The repertoire holds tens of thousands of clones, with roughly four fifths as singletons. Sequencing was carried out using PBMCs. The origin of the receptors is a male donor in good health and CMV-seropositive.

This chain uses TRBV9 with TRBJ1-1; 8 bases line up with TRBD1. Trimming cost V 6 bases and J 1 base; bases outside gene matches: 5. There are 14 residues in the CDR3. The germline V gene has CDR1 SGDLS and CDR2 YYNGEE. The CDR3 sequence: CASTRGQGNTEAFF. The CDR3 DNA sequence: TGTGCCAGCACCAGAGGACAGGGGAACACTGAAGCTTTCTTT.

This clone has only a few counts. This chain joins TRBV29-1 and TRBJ1-3; no reliable D call. With 8 bases removed from V and 0 bases from J, the gap between germline ends came to 14 bases. The germline gives CDR1 SQVTM, CDR2 ANQGSEA. The CDR3 is 14 residues long. The CDR3 DNA reads TGCAGCATACTCCCGGGGAGCTCTGGAAACACCATATATTTT. Amino acids: CSILPGSSGNTIYF.

The gene calls are TRBV9 and TRBJ2-3; TRBD2 aligns across 14 bases. The CDR3 is 13 residues long. V shed 4 bases, J shed 14 bases, and the junction held 6 bases outside the gene matches. CDR1 SGDLS and CDR2 YYNGEE come from the germline V gene. The CDR3 nucleotides read TGTGCCAGCAGCCCGACTAGCGGGGGGGCGCCGTATTTT. This encodes CASSPTSGGAPYF.

This sequence joins TRBV9 and TRBJ2-5; TRBD2 matches 9 bases. The end of the DNA is better explained by TRBJ2-7, so the J call may be wrong. The CDR3 runs 16 residues. Germline CDR1 is SGDLS and CDR2 is YYNGEE. Here the CDR3 reads CASSVGGSGGTNEQYF. Written as DNA, the CDR3 is TGTGCCAGCAGCGTAGGGGGTAGCGGGGGCACTAACGAGCAGTACTTC.

CDR3 coding DNA: TGTGCCAGCAGCCAAGATTTTACAGGGGGCAGTTACGCAGATGGCTACACCTTC. Its translation is CASSQDFTGGSYADGYTF. The chain carries TRBV4-2 and TRBJ1-2, with 9 positions matching TRBD1. This CDR3 spans 18 amino acids. J lost 6 bases, V lost 0 bases, and 14 bases had no gene match. Germline V gene data show CDR1 as LGHNA and CDR2 as YNFKEQ.

The chain has TRBV21-1 and TRBJ2-5; the table's D call, TRBD2, has no DNA check behind it. TRBV21-1 is classified as a pseudogene. The CDR3 runs 18 residues. The CDR3 region is CASSQGTSGGAVEETQYF. The CDR3 DNA follows: TGTGCCAGCAGCCAAGGGACTAGCGGGGGGGCGGTGGAAGAGACCCAGTACTTC.

The CDR3 DNA reads TGTGCCAGCAGCTTGCGGGACAGGGCACTTGAAAAACTGTTTTTT. It specifies CASSLRDRALEKLFF. V is TRBV5-6 and J is TRBJ1-4; 9 bases agree with TRBD1. CDR1 is SGHDT, CDR2 YYEEEE, per germline. The CDR3 consists of 15 residues. J lost 7 bases, V lost 1 base, and 5 bases had no gene match.

This clone came up once. The chain recombines TRBV6-5 with TRBJ1-1; D is uncertain. This CDR3 spans 13 amino acids. CDR1 MNHEY and CDR2 SVGAGI come from the germline V gene. The germline V and J ends were trimmed by 5 bases and 1 base, with 8 bases remaining between them. The CDR3 DNA sequence: TGTGCCAGCAGTCTCACTCAGAACACTGAAGCTTTCTTT. Translating it yields CASSLTQNTEAFF.

V is TRBV6-5 and J is TRBJ2-1; D not resolved. Germline assignment: CDR1 MNHEY and CDR2 SVGAGI. This CDR3 region has 12 residues. V lost 6 bases to trimming and J lost 7 bases, with 10 bases between them. CDR3 sequence reads: CASSKLGNEQFF. CDR3 DNA sequence: TGTGCCAGCAGCAAACTCGGGAATGAGCAGTTCTTC.

The genes are TRBV5-1 and TRBJ2-5; 7 bases match TRBD2. Germline loops: CDR1 SGHRS, CDR2 YFSETQ. This CDR3 region has 15 residues. Unmatched junction bases numbered 7, after V lost 0 bases and J lost 5 bases. The CDR3 reads CASSLDPGGRETQYF. Written as DNA, the CDR3 is TGCGCCAGCAGCTTGGATCCGGGAGGAAGGGAGACCCAGTACTTC. The whole variable domain, remainder taken from reference TRBV5-1 and TRBJ2-5, is KAGVTQTPRYLIKTRGQQVTLSCSPISGHRSVSWYQQTPGQGLQFLFEYFSETQRNKGNFPGRFSGRQFSNSRSEMNVSTLELGDSALYLCASSLDPGGRETQYFGPGTRLLVL.

The chain links TRBV5-1 to TRBJ2-1; 13 bases are shared with TRBD2. V was pared by 4 bases and J by 5 bases, with 3 bases of the junction left unmatched. The CDR3 is 15 amino acids. The germline V gene has CDR1 SGHRS and CDR2 YFSETQ. CDR3 loop: CASSLGTSGDNEQFF. The CDR3, as DNA: TGCGCCAGCAGCCTCGGGACTAGCGGGGACAATGAGCAGTTCTTC. The complete variable domain, with remaining parts taken from reference TRBV5-1 and TRBJ2-1, reads KAGVTQTPRYLIKTRGQQVTLSCSPISGHRSVSWYQQTPGQGLQFLFEYFSETQRNKGNFPGRFSGRQFSNSRSEMNVSTLELGDSALYLCASSLGTSGDNEQFFGPGTRLTVL.

This clone showed up just a few times. V is TRBV30 and J is TRBJ1-6; D not resolved. The CDR3 length is 15 residues. With 1 base removed from V and 10 bases from J, the gap between germline ends came to 17 bases. CDR1 GTSNPN and CDR2 SVGIG come from the germline V gene (reference sequence). In nucleotides, the CDR3 is TGTGCCTGGAGTGCCTCAGAGAGGGAAGGATCACCCCTCCACTTT. This gives the protein CAWSASEREGSPLHF.

The V gene is TRBV11-2, the J gene TRBJ2-7, with 10 bases that match TRBD1. Germline lookup yields CDR1 SGHAT and CDR2 FQNNGV. This CDR3 contains 14 residues. The J segment lost 5 bases and the V segment lost 7 bases, leaving 8 bases of the junction unmatched. In DNA, the CDR3 is TGTGCCAGCACGAGGGGGGACAGGGGCCACGAGCAGTACTTC. Encoded protein: CASTRGDRGHEQYF.

Only one count was recorded for this clone. The rearrangement links TRBV5-6 to TRBJ2-7, with 9 bases fitting TRBD2. V gave up 6 bases and J gave up 2 bases; unmatched junction bases: 9. Germline CDR1 and CDR2: SGHDT and YYEEEE. The CDR3 is 15 residues long. The DNA for the CDR3 is TGTGCCAGCACCTCGTGGGGCGGGAGGGCCTACGAGCAGTACTTC. Translating it yields CASTSWGGRAYEQYF.

V is TRBV29-1 and J is TRBJ1-2; 7 positions match TRBD1. With V trimmed by 4 bases and J by 7 bases, 3 bases remained unmatched. The length of the CDR3 is 11 residues. Germline CDR1 reads SQVTM; CDR2 reads ANQGSEA. The CDR3 loop is CSVVGTVGYTF. The CDR3, as DNA: TGCAGCGTTGTGGGGACAGTTGGCTACACCTTC.

This chain uses TRBV6-1 with TRBJ1-5, with a tentative D call TRBD1 (6 bases). Germline lookup yields CDR1 MNHNS and CDR2 SASEGT. The CDR3 is 15 residues long. V lost 6 bases, J lost 3 bases, and 15 bases lay in between. CDR3: CASRVTGFSNQPQHF. CDR3 DNA: TGTGCCAGCAGGGTAACAGGGTTTTCCAATCAGCCCCAGCATTTT.

This clone showed up just a few times. The J gene is TRBJ1-2, the V gene TRBV27; 7 nucleotides match TRBD1. The CDR3 consists of 16 residues. Germline-derived CDR1 and CDR2 are MNHEY and SMNVEV (reference sequence). V was pared by 0 bases and J by 4 bases, with 8 bases of the junction left unmatched. The DNA for the CDR3 is TGTGCCAGCAGTTTATCAGGGGGCCTGGGCCCCTATGGCTACACCTTC. It is translated as CASSLSGGLGPYGYTF.

This clone was detected only once. V usage is TRBV5-6 and J usage is TRBJ2-1, with TRBD1 identical over 7 bases. The J segment lost 3 bases and the V segment lost 0 bases, leaving 6 bases of the junction unmatched. The CDR3 runs 16 residues. Germline loops: CDR1 SGHDT, CDR2 YYEEEE. The chain's CDR3 is CASSLDGTELYNEQFF. The CDR3 nucleotides read TGTGCCAGCAGCTTGGACGGGACAGAGCTCTACAATGAGCAGTTCTTC.

The chain has TRBV5-6 and TRBJ2-7, with TRBD2 matching 8 bases. The CDR3 has 14 amino acids. Trimming removed 1 base from V and 6 bases from J; junction bases left unmatched: 6. Per the germline V gene, CDR1 is SGHDT and CDR2 is YYEEEE. CDR3 bases: TGTGCCAGCAGCTTGTTGTCCGGGAGGGCCGAGCAGTACTTC. It codes for CASSLLSGRAEQYF.

J is TRBJ2-1 and V is TRBV29-1; TRBD2 matches 10 bases. The germline CDR1 and CDR2 sequences are SQVTM and ANQGSEA. The CDR3 is 14 amino acids. V shed 5 bases and J 4 bases; nucleotides not matched to a gene: 5. The CDR3: CSVQGTSAYNEQFF. The CDR3 nucleotides read TGCAGCGTTCAAGGGACTAGCGCGTACAATGAGCAGTTCTTC.

The sample holds a few counts of this clone. The chain links TRBV7-2 to TRBJ2-6; D is ambiguous. V was clipped by 7 bases and J by 2 bases, with 15 bases between them. The CDR3 totals 16 residues. CDR1 and CDR2 (germline): SGHTA, FQGNSA. The CDR3: CASTKQSRTGANVLTF. The CDR3 nucleotides read TGTGCCAGCACCAAACAATCCAGAACTGGGGCCAACGTCCTGACTTTC.

This chain connects TRBV11-2 to TRBJ2-3; TRBD1 might be the D (6 bases). Germline CDR1 and CDR2: SGHAT and FQNNGV. Trimming took 0 bases from V and 0 from J, leaving 19 bases between them. The CDR3 is 19 residues long. DNA for the CDR3: TGTGCCAGCAGCTTAGACGGGCGCGGCAGGGGAGCTAGCACAGATACGCAGTATTTT. Amino acid sequence: CASSLDGRGRGASTDTQYF.

For this clone: At one of its ends the junction is not consistent with the germline gene, which may arise from a read error. J is TRBJ2-7 and V is TRBV7-9; D might be TRBD2 (6 bases). CDR3 length equals 12 residues. Germline lookup yields CDR1 SEHNR and CDR2 FQNEAQ (reference sequence). The CDR3 here is CSSSPDYGEQYF. The CDR3 region has the DNA TGTTCCAGCAGCCCGGACTACGGCGAGCAGTACTTC.

As concerns this clone: The germline gene is not matched at one end of the junction; a read error may be the cause. The chain links TRBV19 to TRBJ1-1; perhaps TRBD1 as D (6 bases). Germline V gives CDR1 LNHDA, CDR2 SQIVND (reference sequence). The CDR3 has 15 amino acids. For the CDR3, the DNA is TGTGCCAGTAGTCCTCGGGACATTTCGGGAACTGAAGCTTTTTTT. As protein: CASSPRDISGTEAFF.

This chain links TRBV7-8 with TRBJ1-5; TRBD1 aligns across 8 bases. Germline V gene data show CDR1 as SGHVS and CDR2 as FQNEAQ. The CDR3 contains 15 residues. With 1 base clipped from V and 6 bases from J, the junction kept 5 bases outside the gene matches. This CDR3 is CASSLVSGGVQPQHF. Written as DNA, the CDR3 is TGTGCCAGCAGCTTAGTTTCAGGGGGCGTTCAGCCCCAGCATTTT.

This sequence joins TRBV7-3 and TRBJ2-7, with a tentative D call TRBD2 (6 bases). The CDR3 loop spans 17 amino acids. Germline CDR1 reads SGHTA; CDR2 reads FQGTGA. V was trimmed by 5 bases and J by 1 base, leaving 21 bases between them. The CDR3 coding sequence is TGTGCCAGCAGCCCACAAGGGGTAATAGCGGTATCCTACGAGCAGTACTTC. Residues: CASSPQGVIAVSYEQYF.

The chain joins TRBV6-1 to TRBJ1-4; perhaps TRBD1 as D (5 bases). Germline CDR1 and CDR2: MNHNS and SASEGT. The germline V and J ends were trimmed by 10 bases and 0 bases, with 15 bases remaining between them. The CDR3 length is 15 residues. The CDR3 nucleotides read TGTGCCAACAGCCCCGGGGGTGCAACTAATGAAAAACTGTTTTTT. This sequence encodes CANSPGGATNEKLFF.

This chain joins TRBV27 and TRBJ2-3; 10 nucleotides agree with TRBD2. The germline V gene has CDR1 MNHEY and CDR2 SMNVEV (reference sequence). The CDR3 sequence is 17 residues long. The V gene end was trimmed by 0 bases and the J gene end by 1 base; junction bases not matched to a gene: 4. The CDR3 reads CASSLSPLAGRTDTQYF. Here the CDR3 DNA reads TGTGCCAGCAGTTTATCCCCACTAGCGGGGCGCACAGATACGCAGTATTTT.

This sequence joins TRBV5-6 and TRBJ2-7; D unresolved. V shed 0 bases and J shed 3 bases, with 7 bases lying between them. This CDR3 contains 13 residues. Germline V gene sequence: CDR1 SGHDT, CDR2 YYEEEE. The CDR3 is CASSLVSRYEQYF. In DNA form, the CDR3 reads TGTGCCAGCAGCTTGGTTAGCCGCTACGAGCAGTACTTC.

This chain connects TRBV2 to TRBJ2-7; 7 bases are a match to TRBD1. This CDR3 contains 15 residues. J was trimmed by 0 bases and V by 6 bases; bases with no gene match: 8. The germline CDR1 and CDR2 sequences are SNHLY and FYNNEI. The CDR3 is CASSEGARSSYEQYF. In DNA form, the CDR3 reads TGTGCCAGCAGCGAGGGGGCGCGGAGCTCCTACGAGCAGTACTTC.

CDR3 protein: CASTLGGDTQYF. The CDR3 bases are TGTGCCAGCACTTTGGGGGGAGATACGCAGTATTTT. This chain links TRBV28 with TRBJ2-3, with TRBD2 as a possible D gene (6 bases). In germline, CDR1 is MDHEN, CDR2 SYDVKM. The ends were cut back, 7 bases at V and 5 bases at J, with 10 bases in the middle. The CDR3 totals 12 residues.

This chain connects TRBV9 to TRBJ2-7; D remains ambiguous. The CDR3 contains 13 residues. Germline CDR1 SGDLS, CDR2 YYNGEE. Trimming took 0 bases from V and 4 from J, leaving 8 bases between them. CDR3: CASSVDSAYEQYF. The CDR3 DNA reads TGTGCCAGCAGCGTAGACAGTGCTTACGAGCAGTACTTC.